Described below is a single TCR beta chain sequence and its context. Its target is not known. J gave up 7 bases and V 3 bases, and 6 bases lay outside the gene matches. This CDR3 spans 14 amino acids. CDR1 and CDR2 (germline): SGHRS, YFSETQ. These data originate in a study of coeliac disease. Findings of the study overall: Of coeliac lamina propria samples, about 55% of the 18 held published gliadin-specific TRB sequences, versus 1 of 6 controls. Active celiac intraepithelial and lamina propria samples had lower TRB and TRG clonality than control samples.

Data came from immunoSEQ multiplex PCR; TCRdb stores just in-frame clones and leaves some out. Among about 2,100 clones listed, approximately 70% were seen once. Sample: lamina propria lymphocytes from the gut. This chain uses TRBV5-1 with TRBJ2-5; TRBD2 matches at 10 bases. The clonotype comes from a woman aged 45-59 years with celiac disease on a gluten-free diet. This CDR3 is CASSSSGGGGTQYF. The CDR3 DNA sequence: TGCGCCAGCAGCTCTAGCGGGGGAGGTGGGACCCAGTACTTC.